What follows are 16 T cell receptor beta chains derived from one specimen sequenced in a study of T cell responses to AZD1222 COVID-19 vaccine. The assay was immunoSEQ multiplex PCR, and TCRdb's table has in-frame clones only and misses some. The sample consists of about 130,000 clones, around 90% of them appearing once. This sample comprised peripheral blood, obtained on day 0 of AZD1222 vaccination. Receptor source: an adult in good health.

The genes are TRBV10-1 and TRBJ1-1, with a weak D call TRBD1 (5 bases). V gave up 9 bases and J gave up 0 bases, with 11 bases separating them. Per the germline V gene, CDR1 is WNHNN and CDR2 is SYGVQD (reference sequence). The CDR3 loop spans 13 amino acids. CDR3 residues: CARSTDMNTEAFF. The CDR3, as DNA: TGCGCCAGATCGACAGATATGAACACTGAAGCTTTCTTT.

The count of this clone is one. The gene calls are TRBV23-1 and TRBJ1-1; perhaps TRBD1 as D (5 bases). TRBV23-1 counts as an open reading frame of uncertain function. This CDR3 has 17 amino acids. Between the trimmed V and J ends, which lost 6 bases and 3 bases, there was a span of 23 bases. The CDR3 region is CASSLGSGDSEYTEAFF. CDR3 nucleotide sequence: TGCGCCAGCAGCCTGGGGTCCGGAGACAGTGAGTACACTGAAGCTTTCTTT.

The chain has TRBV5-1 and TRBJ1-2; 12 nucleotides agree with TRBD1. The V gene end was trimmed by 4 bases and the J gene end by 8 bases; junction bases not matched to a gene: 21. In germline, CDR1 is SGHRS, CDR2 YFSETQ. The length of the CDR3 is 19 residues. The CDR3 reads CASSPGGPGTGGVLGGYTF. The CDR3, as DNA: TGCGCCAGCAGCCCTGGGGGACCCGGGACAGGGGGCGTCCTCGGGGGCTACACCTTC.

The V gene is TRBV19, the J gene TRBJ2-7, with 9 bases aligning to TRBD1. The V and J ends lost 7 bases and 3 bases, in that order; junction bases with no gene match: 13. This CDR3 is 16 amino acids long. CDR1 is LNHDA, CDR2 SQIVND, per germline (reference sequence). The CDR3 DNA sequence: TGTGCCAGTACTATCAATTCCGGGACAGGGATCTACGAGCAGTACTTC. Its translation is CASTINSGTGIYEQYF.

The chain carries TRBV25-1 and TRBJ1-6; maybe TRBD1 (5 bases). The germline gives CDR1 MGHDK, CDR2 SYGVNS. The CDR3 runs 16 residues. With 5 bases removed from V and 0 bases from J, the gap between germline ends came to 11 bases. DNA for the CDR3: TGTGCCAGCAGTCGAGGGGCAAGCTCCTATAATTCACCCCTCCACTTT. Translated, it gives CASSRGASSYNSPLHF.

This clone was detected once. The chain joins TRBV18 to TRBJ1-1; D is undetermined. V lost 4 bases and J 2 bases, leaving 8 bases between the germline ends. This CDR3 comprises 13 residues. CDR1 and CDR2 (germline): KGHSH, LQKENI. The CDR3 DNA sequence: TGTGCCAGCTCACAGGCAGAAAACACTGAAGCTTTCTTT. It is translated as CASSQAENTEAFF.

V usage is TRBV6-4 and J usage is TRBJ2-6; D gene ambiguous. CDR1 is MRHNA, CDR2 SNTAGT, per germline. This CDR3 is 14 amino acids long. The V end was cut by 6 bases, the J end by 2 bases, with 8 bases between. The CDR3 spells CASSLRAGANVLTF. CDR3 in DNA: TGTGCCAGCAGCCTCCGCGCTGGGGCCAACGTCCTGACTTTC.

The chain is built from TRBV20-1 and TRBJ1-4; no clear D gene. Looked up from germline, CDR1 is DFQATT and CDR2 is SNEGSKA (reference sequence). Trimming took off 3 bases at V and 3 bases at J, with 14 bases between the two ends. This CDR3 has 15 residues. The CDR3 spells CSASHAGSPNEKLFF. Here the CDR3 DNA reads TGCAGTGCTAGTCATGCGGGCTCGCCTAATGAAAAACTGTTTTTT.

CDR3 region: CASSPRTGKETQYF. CDR3 nucleotide sequence: TGTGCCAGCAGTCCGCGGACAGGGAAAGAGACCCAGTACTTC. This chain uses TRBV28 with TRBJ2-5; 8 bases fit TRBD1. Germline CDR1 and CDR2: MDHEN and SYDVKM. There are 14 residues in the CDR3. V was pared by 5 bases and J by 3 bases, with 5 bases of the junction left unmatched.

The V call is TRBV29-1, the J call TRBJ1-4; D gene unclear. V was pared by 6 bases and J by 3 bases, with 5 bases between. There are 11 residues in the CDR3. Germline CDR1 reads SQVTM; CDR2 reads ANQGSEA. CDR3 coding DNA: TGCAGCGTGGTAGCTAATGAAAAACTGTTTTTT. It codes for CSVVANEKLFF.

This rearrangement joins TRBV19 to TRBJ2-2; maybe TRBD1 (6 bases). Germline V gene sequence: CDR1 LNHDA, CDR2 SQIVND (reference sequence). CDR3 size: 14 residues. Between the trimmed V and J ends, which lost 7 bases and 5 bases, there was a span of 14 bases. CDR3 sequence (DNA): TGTGCCAGTAATCCAGGGGAAGAAACCGGGGAGCTGTTTTTT. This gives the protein CASNPGEETGELFF.

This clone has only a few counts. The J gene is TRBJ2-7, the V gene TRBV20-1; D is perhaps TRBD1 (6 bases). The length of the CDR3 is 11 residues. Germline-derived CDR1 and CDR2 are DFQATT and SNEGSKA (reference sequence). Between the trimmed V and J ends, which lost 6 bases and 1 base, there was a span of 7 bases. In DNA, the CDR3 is TGCAGTGCAACAGGGTCCTACGAGCAGTACTTC. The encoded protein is CSATGSYEQYF.

This chain's CDR3 is CASLRGETGELFF. The DNA of the CDR3 is TGTGCCAGCCTGAGAGGGGAGACCGGGGAGCTGTTTTTT. This chain joins TRBV3-1 (or the pseudogene TRBV3-2) and TRBJ2-2, with D perhaps assigned TRBD1 or TRBD2 (5 bases each). The CDR3 totals 13 residues. Germline CDR1 is LGHDT and CDR2 is YNNKEL (reference sequence). Trimming stripped 8 bases from V and 5 bases from J, with 12 bases between.

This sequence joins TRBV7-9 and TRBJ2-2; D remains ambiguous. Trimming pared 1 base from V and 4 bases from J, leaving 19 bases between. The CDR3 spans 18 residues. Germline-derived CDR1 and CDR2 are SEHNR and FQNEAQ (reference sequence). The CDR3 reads CASSLVELRTSITGELFF. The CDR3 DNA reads TGTGCCAGCAGCTTAGTGGAATTGAGAACGAGTATCACCGGGGAGCTGTTTTTT.

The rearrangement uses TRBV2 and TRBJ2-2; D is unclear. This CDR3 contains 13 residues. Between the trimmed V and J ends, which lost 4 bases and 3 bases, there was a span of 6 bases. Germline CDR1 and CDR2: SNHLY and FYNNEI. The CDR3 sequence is CASSGFHTGELFF. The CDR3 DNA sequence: TGTGCCAGCAGTGGCTTCCACACCGGGGAGCTGTTTTTT.

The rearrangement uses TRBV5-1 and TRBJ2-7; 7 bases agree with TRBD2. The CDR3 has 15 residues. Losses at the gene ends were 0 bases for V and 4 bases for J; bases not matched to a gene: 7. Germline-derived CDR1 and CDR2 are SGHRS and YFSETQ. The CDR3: CASSLVGGSGYEQYF. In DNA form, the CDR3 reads TGCGCCAGCAGCTTGGTGGGAGGGTCCGGGTACGAGCAGTACTTC. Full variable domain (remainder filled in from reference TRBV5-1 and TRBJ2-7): KAGVTQTPRYLIKTRGQQVTLSCSPISGHRSVSWYQQTPGQGLQFLFEYFSETQRNKGNFPGRFSGRQFSNSRSEMNVSTLELGDSALYLCASSLVGGSGYEQYFGPGTRLTVT.